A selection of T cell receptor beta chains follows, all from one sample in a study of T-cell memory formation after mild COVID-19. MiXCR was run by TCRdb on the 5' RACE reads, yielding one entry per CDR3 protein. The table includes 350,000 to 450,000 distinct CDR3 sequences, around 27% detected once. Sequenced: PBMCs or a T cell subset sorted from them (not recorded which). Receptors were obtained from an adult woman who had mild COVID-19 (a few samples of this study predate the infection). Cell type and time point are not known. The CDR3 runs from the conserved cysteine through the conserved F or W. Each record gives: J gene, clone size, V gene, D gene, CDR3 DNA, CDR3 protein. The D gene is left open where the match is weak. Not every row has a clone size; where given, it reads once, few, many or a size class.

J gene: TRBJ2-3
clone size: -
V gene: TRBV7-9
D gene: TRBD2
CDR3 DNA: TGTGCCAGCAGCTTAGGGGAACTAGCGGGATCAGATACGCAGTATTTT
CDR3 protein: CASSLGELAGSDTQYF

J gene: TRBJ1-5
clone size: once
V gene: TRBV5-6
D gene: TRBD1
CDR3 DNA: TGTGCCAGCAGCTTCCCCATCGACAGGGAAAATCAGCCCCAGCATTTT
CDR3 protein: CASSFPIDRENQPQHF

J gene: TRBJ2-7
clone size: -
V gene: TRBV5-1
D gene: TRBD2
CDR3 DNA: TGCGCCAGCAGCCCGACTAGCGGGAACGAGCAGTACTTC
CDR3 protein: CASSPTSGNEQYF

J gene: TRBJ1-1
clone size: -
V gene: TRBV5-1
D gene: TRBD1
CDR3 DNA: TGCGCCAGCAGCGTAGGGACAGGAGAAGCTTTCTTT
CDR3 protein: CASSVGTGEAFF

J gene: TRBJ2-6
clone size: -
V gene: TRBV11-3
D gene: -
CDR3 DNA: TGTGCCAGCAGCGCCCCCTGGGGGGCCAACGTCCTGACTTTC
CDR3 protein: CASSAPWGANVLTF

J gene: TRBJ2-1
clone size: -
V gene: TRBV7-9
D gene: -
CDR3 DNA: TGTGCCAGCAGCTTAGGGGCCGTCAATGAGCAGTTCTTC
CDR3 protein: CASSLGAVNEQFF

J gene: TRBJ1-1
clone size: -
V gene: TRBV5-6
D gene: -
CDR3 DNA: TGTGCCAGCAGCTCATGGAGGGGACCACTGAACACTGAAGCTTTCTTT
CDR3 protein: CASSSWRGPLNTEAFF

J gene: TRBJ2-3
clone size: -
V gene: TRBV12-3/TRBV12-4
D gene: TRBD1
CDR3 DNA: TGTGCCAGCAGTCCCGGGACAGGGGCTCGAACAGATACGCAGTATTTT
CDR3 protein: CASSPGTGARTDTQYF

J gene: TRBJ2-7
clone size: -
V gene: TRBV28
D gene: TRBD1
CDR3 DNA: TGTGCCAGTGAGGGCAGCGACAGGGCTTCTTACGAGCAGTACTTC
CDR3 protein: CASEGSDRASYEQYF

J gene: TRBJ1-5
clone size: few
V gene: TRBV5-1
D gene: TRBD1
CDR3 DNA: TGCGCCAGCAGCCAGGGACAGAATCAGCCCCAGCATTTT
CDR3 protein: CASSQGQNQPQHF

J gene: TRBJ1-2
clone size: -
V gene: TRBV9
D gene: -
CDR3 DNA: TGTGCCAGCAGCGTAGAAGGGCAGTACTATGGCTACACCTTC
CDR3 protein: CASSVEGQYYGYTF

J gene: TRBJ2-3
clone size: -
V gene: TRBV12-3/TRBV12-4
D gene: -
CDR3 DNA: TGTGCCAGCAGTCCCCCATCCTTGGATGATACGCAGTATTTT
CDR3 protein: CASSPPSLDDTQYF

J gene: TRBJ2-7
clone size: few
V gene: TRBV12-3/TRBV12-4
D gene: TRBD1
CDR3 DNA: TGTGCCAGCACCCTAACAGGGGTTCCCTACGAGCAGTACTTC
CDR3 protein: CASTLTGVPYEQYF

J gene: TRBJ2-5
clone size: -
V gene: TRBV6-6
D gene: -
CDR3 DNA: TGTGCCAGCAGTTACAATGCAGGCTCCCAAGAGACCCAGTACTTC
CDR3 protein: CASSYNAGSQETQYF

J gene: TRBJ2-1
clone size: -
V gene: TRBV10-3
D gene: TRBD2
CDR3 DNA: TGTGCCATCAGCGGATCTAGCGGGAGTTCCTACAATGAGCAGTTCTTC
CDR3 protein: CAISGSSGSSYNEQFF

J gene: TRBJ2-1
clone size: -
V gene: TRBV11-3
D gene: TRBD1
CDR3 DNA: TGTGCCAGCATCCCTCAGTCAGGACAGGGGAATGAGCAGTTCTTC
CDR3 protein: CASIPQSGQGNEQFF

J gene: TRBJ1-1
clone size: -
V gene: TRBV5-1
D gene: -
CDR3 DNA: TGCGCCAGCAGCTTGGATGGGGTCCGGAGACAGAACACTGAAGCTTTCTTT
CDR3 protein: CASSLDGVRRQNTEAFF

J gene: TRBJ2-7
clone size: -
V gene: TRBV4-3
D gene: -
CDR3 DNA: TGCGCCAGCAGCCAAGAGTCGTGGTACGAGCAGTACTTC
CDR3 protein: CASSQESWYEQYF

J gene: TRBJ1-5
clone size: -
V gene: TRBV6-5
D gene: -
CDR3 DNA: TGTGCCAGCAGTTACTCGCTAAATCAGCCCCAGCATTTT
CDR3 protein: CASSYSLNQPQHF

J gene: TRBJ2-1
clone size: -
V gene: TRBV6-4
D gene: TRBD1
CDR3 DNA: TGTGCCAGCAGTGACCACCCGGGACAGGGACACAATGAGCAGTTCTTC
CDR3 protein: CASSDHPGQGHNEQFF

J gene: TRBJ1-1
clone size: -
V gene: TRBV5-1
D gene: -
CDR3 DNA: TGCGCCAGCAGCTTACCTCTGGGACCGAACACTGAAGCTTTCTTT
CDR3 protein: CASSLPLGPNTEAFF

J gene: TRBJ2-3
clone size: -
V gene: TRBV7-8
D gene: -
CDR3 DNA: TGTGCCAGCAGCTTAGCGGGCCGTGGACATGGGATCACAGATACGCAGTATTTT
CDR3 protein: CASSLAGRGHGITDTQYF

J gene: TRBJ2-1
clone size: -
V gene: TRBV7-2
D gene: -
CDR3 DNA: TGTGCCAGCAGCTTATCTACAGTCGTCTACAATGAGCAGTTCTTC
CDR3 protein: CASSLSTVVYNEQFF

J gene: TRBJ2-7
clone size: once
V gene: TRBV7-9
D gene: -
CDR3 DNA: TGTGCCAGCAGCTTTACCCCTACTCCCCGCTACGAGCAGTACTTC
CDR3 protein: CASSFTPTPRYEQYF

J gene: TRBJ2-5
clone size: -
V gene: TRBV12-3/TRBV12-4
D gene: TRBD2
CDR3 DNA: TGTGCCAGCAGGCCGCTGACTAGCGGGAGTAAGAAAGAGGCCCAGTACTTC
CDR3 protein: CASRPLTSGSKKEAQYF

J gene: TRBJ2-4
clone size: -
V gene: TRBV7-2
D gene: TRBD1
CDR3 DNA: TGTGCCAGCAGCTGGCCCCTACAGGGGCTGGGAAACATTCAGTACTTC
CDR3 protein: CASSWPLQGLGNIQYF

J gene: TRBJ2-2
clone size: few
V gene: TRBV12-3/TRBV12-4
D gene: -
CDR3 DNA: TGTGCCAGCAGGGAGTTCGGGACACCCACGAACACCGGGGAGCTGTTTTTT
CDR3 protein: CASREFGTPTNTGELFF

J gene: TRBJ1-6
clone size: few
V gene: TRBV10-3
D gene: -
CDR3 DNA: TGTGCCATCAGTAACGGGGACGGGACCCTCCACTTT
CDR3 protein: CAISNGDGTLHF

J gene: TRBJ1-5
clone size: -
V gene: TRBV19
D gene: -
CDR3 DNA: TGTGCCAGTAGTATAGATCAGACGAGCAATCAGCCCCAGCATTTT
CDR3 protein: CASSIDQTSNQPQHF

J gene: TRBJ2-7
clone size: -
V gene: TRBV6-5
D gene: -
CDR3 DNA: TGTGCCAGCAGTTACGACCCCTATAGGGAACAGTACTTC
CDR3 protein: CASSYDPYREQYF

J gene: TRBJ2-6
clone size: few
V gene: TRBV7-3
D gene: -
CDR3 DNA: TGTGCCAGCAGCTCCGGGACATTTGGGGCCAACGTCCTGACTTTC
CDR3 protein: CASSSGTFGANVLTF